This TCR beta chain was sequenced in a study of T cell responses to AZD1222 COVID-19 vaccine. Study results and caveats: Donors in the cohort were predominantly white British and more often female, and clonal diversity was possibly underestimated.

The data were produced by immunoSEQ multiplex PCR, yet TCRdb's version contains in-frame clones alone and is incomplete. The sample has about 140,000 clones; about 91% are singletons. Remarks on this clone: Its target is not known.

The CDR3 spans 16 residues. Germline CDR1 MDHEN, CDR2 SYDVKM. The V gene lost 2 bases and the J gene lost 0 bases, with 10 bases spanning the gap. This clonotype was sampled from an adult who received the AZD1222 COVID-19 vaccine. The sequencing used peripheral blood, collected 28 days after the second AZD1222 dose. The rearrangement joins TRBV28 to TRBJ2-2; D is ambiguous. The CDR3 region is CASSLISTANTGELFF. The CDR3 DNA is TGTGCCAGCAGTTTAATTTCCACCGCGAACACCGGGGAGCTGTTTTTT.